Listed here are 25 T cell receptor beta chains from one sample, sequenced in a study of blood T cell repertoires in COVID-19. Profiling relied on immunoSEQ multiplex PCR, and the TCRdb table lists in-frame clones only, not all of them. Found here are tens of thousands of clones, about 90% of them singletons; the top ten hold 15% to 20%. Sequencing used peripheral blood. The source of these receptors is a human donor in a cohort sampled during active COVID-19.

This clone was counted only a few times. This chain links TRBV7-9 with TRBJ2-7; possibly TRBD2 for D (5 bases). The CDR3 length is 13 residues. Germline V gene data show CDR1 as SEHNR and CDR2 as FQNEAQ (reference sequence). Trimming removed 6 bases at V and 1 base at J, with 10 bases between. CDR3 in DNA: TGTGCCAGCAGTTCGGACTGGTCCTACGAGCAGTACTTC. Amino acids: CASSSDWSYEQYF.

The V gene is TRBV27, the J gene TRBJ2-2, with 7 nucleotides matching TRBD1. The CDR3 is 14 amino acids. CDR1 MNHEY and CDR2 SMNVEV come from the germline V gene (reference sequence). V gave up 7 bases and J gave up 4 bases; unmatched junction bases: 6. The CDR3 reads CASTRGQFTGELFF. The DNA for the CDR3 is TGTGCCAGCACTCGGGGACAGTTCACCGGGGAGCTGTTTTTT.

V is TRBV24-1 and J is TRBJ2-7; 7 bases agree with TRBD1. The CDR3 extends over 14 amino acids. The germline V gene has CDR1 KGHDR and CDR2 SFDVKD. The junction had 8 bases not matched to a gene; V was cut back by 7 bases and J by 3 bases. CDR3 residues: CATSPGQDHYEQYF. The DNA for the CDR3 is TGTGCCACCAGCCCTGGACAGGACCACTACGAGCAGTACTTC.

V usage is TRBV5-5 and J usage is TRBJ2-5; TRBD1 aligns across 7 bases. The CDR3 sequence is 14 residues long. Germline CDR1 reads SGHKS; CDR2 reads YYEKEE (reference sequence). Trimming at V came to 4 bases and at J to 2 bases, leaving 5 bases not matched to a gene. The CDR3 region has the DNA TGTGCCAGCAGCGAAAGGACAGGACAAGAGACCCAGTACTTC. Encoded protein: CASSERTGQETQYF.

This chain links TRBV28 with TRBJ1-4, with 7 nucleotides matching TRBD1. Germline lookup yields CDR1 MDHEN and CDR2 SYDVKM. J was trimmed by 7 bases and V by 5 bases; bases with no gene match: 7. The length of the CDR3 is 14 residues. CDR3 DNA: TGTGCCAGCAGTAGACAGGGAAGGAGTGAAAAACTGTTTTTT. Amino acids: CASSRQGRSEKLFF.

V and J are TRBV27 and TRBJ2-7, with 8 bases identical to TRBD2. The CDR3 runs 14 residues. V lost 7 bases to trimming and J lost 6 bases; unmatched junction nucleotides: 11. In germline, CDR1 is MNHEY, CDR2 SMNVEV (reference sequence). CDR3 sequence: CASMPGGPYSEQYF. As DNA, the CDR3 is TGTGCCAGCATGCCGGGGGGGCCGTATAGCGAGCAGTACTTC.

The rearrangement joins TRBV27 to TRBJ1-1; 10 nucleotides align to TRBD1. Germline loops: CDR1 MNHEY, CDR2 SMNVEV (reference sequence). This CDR3 is 16 amino acids long. Trimming at V came to 0 bases and at J to 3 bases, leaving 4 bases not matched to a gene. DNA for the CDR3: TGTGCCAGCAGTTTATCGATCGGACAGGGGGACACTGAAGCTTTCTTT. Protein product: CASSLSIGQGDTEAFF.

The V call is TRBV3-1 (or the pseudogene TRBV3-2), the J call TRBJ1-2; 8 positions agree with TRBD1. Germline CDR1 LGHDT, CDR2 YNNKEL (reference sequence). V shed 4 bases and J 4 bases; nucleotides not matched to a gene: 8. CDR3 length: 15 residues. CDR3 residues: CASSLRQGKSYGYTF. The CDR3 DNA is TGTGCCAGCAGCCTCCGACAGGGGAAAAGCTATGGCTACACCTTC.

The chain uses TRBV7-9 and TRBJ1-1; no firm D call. This CDR3 comprises 14 residues. The V and J ends lost 5 bases and 3 bases respectively, with 13 bases between them. In germline, CDR1 is SEHNR, CDR2 FQNEAQ (reference sequence). As DNA, the CDR3 is TGTGCCAGCAGCCCCCCGGTAGCGGACACTGAAGCTTTCTTT. It translates to CASSPPVADTEAFF.

The V and J genes are TRBV12-3 or TRBV12-4 and TRBJ1-5, with TRBD1 identical over 7 bases. The ends lost 1 base at V and 8 bases at J; junction bases unmatched: 2. The CDR3 runs to 13 residues. The CDR3 is CASSLGQGKPQHF. The CDR3 DNA reads as TGTGCCAGCAGTTTAGGACAGGGTAAGCCCCAGCATTTT.

The chain combines TRBV10-1 with TRBJ2-7; 7 nucleotides align to TRBD1. CDR1 and CDR2 (germline): WNHNN, SYGVQD (reference sequence). Germline trimming cut 3 bases from V and 5 bases from J; bases unmatched to any gene: 4. The CDR3 has 13 amino acids. The CDR3 region is CASSETGAHEQYF. The CDR3 DNA follows: TGCGCCAGCAGTGAAACAGGGGCACACGAGCAGTACTTC.

The V and J genes are TRBV5-1 and TRBJ2-7; TRBD1 aligns across 9 bases. Germline CDR1 and CDR2: SGHRS and YFSETQ. V shed 3 bases and J 2 bases; nucleotides not matched to a gene: 3. The CDR3 runs to 14 residues. The CDR3 sequence is CASSWGQGTYEQYF. CDR3 in DNA: TGCGCCAGCAGCTGGGGACAGGGAACCTACGAGCAGTACTTC.

The V call is TRBV19, the J call TRBJ1-2, with 10 bases identical to TRBD1. J gave up 8 bases and V 5 bases, and 11 bases lay outside the gene matches. The length of the CDR3 is 15 residues. Germline-derived CDR1 and CDR2 are LNHDA and SQIVND (reference sequence). CDR3 amino acids: CASSLGQGPQVGYTF. The CDR3 DNA sequence: TGTGCCAGTAGTCTGGGACAGGGGCCACAAGTAGGCTACACCTTC.

The chain combines TRBV27 with TRBJ2-6; no clear D. V was shortened by 5 bases and J by 2 bases, with 10 bases between the two germline ends. Germline-derived CDR1 and CDR2 are MNHEY and SMNVEV (reference sequence). The CDR3 is 15 residues long. CDR3 protein: CASSQRHPGANVLTF. CDR3 nucleotides: TGTGCCAGCAGTCAACGACACCCTGGGGCCAACGTCCTGACTTTC.

This clone turned up a few times. The chain has TRBV9 and TRBJ1-6; D perhaps matches TRBD1 (5 bases). V dropped 3 bases and J dropped 8 bases, with 15 bases sitting between them. The CDR3 is 15 amino acids. Germline loops: CDR1 SGDLS, CDR2 YYNGEE. CDR3 nucleotide sequence: TGTGCCAGCAGCGCCCTCGTGGGGGGAGATTCACCCCTCCACTTT. It codes for CASSALVGGDSPLHF.

The chain carries TRBV4-2 and TRBJ2-1; 12 nucleotides agree with TRBD2. This CDR3 region has 17 residues. V lost 0 bases and J lost 8; bases outside the gene matches: 8. Germline CDR1 and CDR2: LGHNA and YNFKEQ. CDR3 loop: CASSQDNGLAGTHEQFF. The CDR3 nucleotides read TGTGCCAGCAGCCAAGATAATGGACTAGCGGGAACCCATGAGCAGTTCTTC.

This chain links TRBV5-1 with TRBJ2-7, with D possibly matching TRBD1 (6 bases). Germline assignment: CDR1 SGHRS and CDR2 YFSETQ. The CDR3 consists of 16 residues. V was pared by 0 bases and J by 3 bases, with 16 bases between. CDR3 DNA sequence: TGCGCCAGCAGCTTGGCCTCAGGACAGCCATTCTACGAGCAGTACTTC. This translates into CASSLASGQPFYEQYF.

The V call is TRBV6-6, the J call TRBJ2-7; 8 bases fit TRBD2. Germline CDR1 MNHNY, CDR2 SVGAGI (reference sequence). The CDR3 covers 15 residues. The J segment lost 1 base and the V segment lost 5 bases, leaving 7 bases of the junction unmatched. CDR3 in amino acids: CASSVVTSGSYEQYF. DNA for the CDR3: TGTGCCAGCAGTGTAGTAACTAGCGGTTCCTACGAGCAGTACTTC.

The CDR3 bases are TGTGCCAGCAGCTCAGAGGGGGGGGAAGGTTACACTGAAGCTTTCTTT. As protein: CASSSEGGEGYTEAFF. The rearrangement joins TRBV28 to TRBJ1-1, with D maybe TRBD1 (6 bases). Germline CDR1 is MDHEN and CDR2 is SYDVKM. V was clipped by 6 bases and J by 3 bases, with 20 bases between them. The CDR3 is 16 residues long.

The chain uses TRBV6-2 or TRBV6-3 and TRBJ2-1; 9 nucleotides match TRBD2. Germline V gene data show CDR1 as MNHEY and CDR2 as SVGEGT. CDR3 length: 16 amino acids. Trimming at V came to 2 bases and at J to 6 bases, leaving 8 bases not matched to a gene. CDR3 nucleotides: TGTGCCAGCAGTTACGCCCAGCGGGGGGCCTTCAATGAGCAGTTCTTC. This codes for CASSYAQRGAFNEQFF.

The CDR3 bases are TGTGCCAGTAGCTTCCTAGCGGGAGTAAATGAGCAGTACTTC. Residues: CASSFLAGVNEQYF. This chain uses TRBV19 with TRBJ2-7; TRBD2 aligns across 10 bases. J gave up 7 bases and V 6 bases, and 9 bases lay outside the gene matches. Germline V CDR1 and CDR2: LNHDA, SQIVND (reference sequence). This CDR3 has 14 amino acids.

The rearrangement uses TRBV27 and TRBJ2-1, with D possibly matching TRBD1 (6 bases). There are 15 residues in the CDR3. Germline CDR1 reads MNHEY; CDR2 reads SMNVEV (reference sequence). Trimming took off 7 bases at V and 2 bases at J, with 15 bases between the two ends. The CDR3 loop reads CASTPLQGTYNEQFF. The CDR3 DNA reads TGTGCCAGCACCCCTCTCCAGGGGACCTACAATGAGCAGTTCTTC.

The chain joins TRBV24-1 to TRBJ2-7; D might be TRBD2 (6 bases). The CDR3 spans 14 residues. Germline V CDR1 and CDR2: KGHDR, SFDVKD. V dropped 3 bases and J dropped 3 bases, with 11 bases sitting between them. The CDR3 DNA follows: TGTGCCACCAGTGATCCCGGAGGGAGCTACGAGCAGTACTTC. Its protein product is CATSDPGGSYEQYF.

The V call is TRBV27, the J call TRBJ2-7; TRBD1 agrees at 9 bases. After removal of 4 bases from V and 5 bases from J, the junction contained 9 bases not matched to a gene. The CDR3 length is 15 residues. CDR1 and CDR2 (germline): MNHEY, SMNVEV (reference sequence). CDR3 sequence: CASSSPGTGWDEQYF. CDR3 nucleotide sequence: TGTGCCAGCAGTTCCCCCGGGACAGGGTGGGACGAGCAGTACTTC.

The chain carries TRBV28 and TRBJ2-7; a possible D gene is TRBD2 (5 bases). CDR3 length: 13 residues. V was clipped by 5 bases and J by 0 bases, with 8 bases between them. Germline CDR1 is MDHEN and CDR2 is SYDVKM. The CDR3, as DNA: TGTGCCAGCAGTAGCGGCAGCTCCTACGAGCAGTACTTC. Translation gives CASSSGSSYEQYF.